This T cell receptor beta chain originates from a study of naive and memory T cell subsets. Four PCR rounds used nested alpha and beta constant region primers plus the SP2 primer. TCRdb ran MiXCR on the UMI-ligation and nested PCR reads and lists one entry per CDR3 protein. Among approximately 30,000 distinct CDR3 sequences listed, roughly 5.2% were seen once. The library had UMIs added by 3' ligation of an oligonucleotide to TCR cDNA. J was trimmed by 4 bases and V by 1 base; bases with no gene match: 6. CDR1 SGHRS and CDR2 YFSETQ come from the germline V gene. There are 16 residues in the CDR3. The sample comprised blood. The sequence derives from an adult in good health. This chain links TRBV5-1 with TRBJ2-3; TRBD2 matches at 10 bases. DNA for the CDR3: TGCGCCAGCAGCTTGCGTCTAGCGGGAGAATCAGATACGCAGTATTTT. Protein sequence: CASSLRLAGESDTQYF.